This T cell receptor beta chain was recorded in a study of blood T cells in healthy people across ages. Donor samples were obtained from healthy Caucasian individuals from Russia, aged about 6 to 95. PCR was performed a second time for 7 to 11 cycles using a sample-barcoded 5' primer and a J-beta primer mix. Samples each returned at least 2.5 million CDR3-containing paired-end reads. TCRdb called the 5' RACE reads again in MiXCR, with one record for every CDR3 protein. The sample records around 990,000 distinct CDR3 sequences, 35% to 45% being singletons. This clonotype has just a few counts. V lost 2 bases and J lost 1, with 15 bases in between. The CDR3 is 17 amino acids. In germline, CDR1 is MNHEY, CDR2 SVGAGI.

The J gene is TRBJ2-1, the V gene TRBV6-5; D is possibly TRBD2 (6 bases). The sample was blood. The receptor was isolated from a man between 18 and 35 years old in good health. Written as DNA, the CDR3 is TGTGCCAGCAGTTACGTTGGGGCGGGGCAATCCTACAATGAGCAGTTCTTC. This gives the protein CASSYVGAGQSYNEQFF.